The 14 T cell receptor beta chains given below trace back to one sample, sequenced in a study of Ad26.COV2.S vaccination and SARS-CoV-2 variants. Clones were sequenced by immunoSEQ multiplex PCR, and TCRdb holds only the in-frame ones, with some missing. The table includes about 320,000 clones, approximately 86% detected once. Noted treatment: around 19 received Ad26.COV2.S at low or high dose, single or two shots; about five received placebo; per-sample allocation not given. Samples analyzed were those drawn on day 63 after the first vaccine or placebo injection. The sample consisted of peripheral blood, taken in a trial of Ad26.COV2.S vaccine versus placebo. These TCRs come from a person between 18 and 65 years old who received the Ad26.COV2.S COVID-19 vaccine or a placebo.

The chain recombines TRBV7-2 with TRBJ2-3; TRBD2 matches 12 bases. Trimming at V came to 1 base and at J to 3 bases, leaving 5 bases not matched to a gene. The CDR3 loop spans 17 amino acids. The germline gives CDR1 SGHTA, CDR2 FQGNSA. The CDR3 sequence: CASSLVASGGATDTQYF. CDR3 sequence (DNA): TGTGCCAGCAGCTTAGTGGCTAGCGGGGGGGCAACAGATACGCAGTATTTT.

This rearrangement joins TRBV5-1 to TRBJ2-5; 11 bases are shared with TRBD1. V was clipped by 3 bases and J by 5 bases; unmatched bases: 3. The CDR3 is made up of 14 amino acids. CDR1 is SGHRS and CDR2 is YFSETQ in the germline V gene. CDR3 sequence: CASSSGQGGETQYF. CDR3 coding DNA: TGCGCCAGCAGCTCGGGACAGGGGGGCGAGACCCAGTACTTC.

The chain uses TRBV2 and TRBJ2-7; 8 bases line up with TRBD1. The CDR3 is made up of 15 amino acids. Germline loops: CDR1 SNHLY, CDR2 FYNNEI. The V segment lost 6 bases and the J segment 5 bases; nucleotides outside the gene matches: 12. The CDR3: CASRRRQGSNDEQYF. DNA for the CDR3: TGTGCCAGCAGGAGGAGACAGGGGAGTAACGACGAGCAGTACTTC.

The rearrangement links TRBV11-3 to TRBJ2-1, with D perhaps assigned TRBD1 or TRBD2 (5 bases each). This CDR3 has 16 residues. In germline, CDR1 is SGHNT, CDR2 YENEEA. The germline V and J ends were trimmed by 1 base and 4 bases, with 14 bases remaining between them. CDR3 sequence (DNA): TGTGCCAGCAGCTTAGCACCCCCCGGGGCTTACAATGAGCAGTTCTTC. Translated: CASSLAPPGAYNEQFF.

The V call is TRBV9, the J call TRBJ2-2; D gene ambiguous. The V end was cut by 0 bases, the J end by 4 bases, with 4 bases between. Germline V gene sequence: CDR1 SGDLS, CDR2 YYNGEE. This CDR3 has 13 residues. CDR3 region: CASSVVATGELFF. CDR3 DNA: TGTGCCAGCAGCGTAGTAGCCACCGGGGAGCTGTTTTTT.

In regard to this clone: The same CDR3 arises from other DNA sequences in this sample as well. V is TRBV7-9 and J is TRBJ1-2; no clear D. Germline V gene sequence: CDR1 SEHNR, CDR2 FQNEAQ (reference sequence). Trimming left V 1 base short and J 4 bases short, with 7 bases between. The CDR3 runs to 13 residues. The CDR3 region is CASSLETGYGYTF. DNA of the CDR3: TGTGCCAGCAGCTTAGAGACCGGCTATGGCTACACCTTC.

The chain uses TRBV4-1 and TRBJ2-1; D perhaps matches TRBD2 (5 bases). Germline-derived CDR1 and CDR2 are MGHRA and YSYEKL. The CDR3 contains 17 residues. V dropped 1 base and J dropped 0 bases, with 13 bases sitting between them. The CDR3 DNA is TGCGCCAGCAGCCAAGTCCGGCTAGCCAGCTCCTACAATGAGCAGTTCTTC. It is translated as CASSQVRLASSYNEQFF.

The chain is built from TRBV5-4 and TRBJ2-1; 15 bases align to TRBD2. This CDR3 is built from 16 residues. J gave up 4 bases and V 4 bases, and 3 bases lay outside the gene matches. Germline assignment: CDR1 SGHNT and CDR2 YYREEE (reference sequence). The CDR3 nucleotides are TGTGCCAGCAGCCGGACTAGCGGGGGGGGGTACAATGAGCAGTTCTTC. Residues: CASSRTSGGGYNEQFF.

This clone appeared once. The chain has TRBV10-3 and TRBJ2-1; D is undetermined. The CDR3 consists of 12 residues. V was cut by 3 bases and J by 7 bases, with 7 bases left in between. In germline, CDR1 is ENHRY, CDR2 SYGVKD. CDR3 amino acids: CAISDVGNEQFF. The CDR3 nucleotides read TGTGCCATCAGTGATGTGGGGAATGAGCAGTTCTTC.

Details on this clone: Sequence at one end of the junction differs from germline and may be a read error. The chain employs TRBV5-1 and TRBJ2-1; 9 nucleotides agree with TRBD1. The germline V gene has CDR1 SGHRS and CDR2 YFSETQ. The CDR3 sequence is 12 residues long. For the CDR3, the DNA is TGCGCCAGCAGCTTGGACGTGGGACAGGGACTCTTC. It is translated as CASSLDVGQGLF.

The chain is built from TRBV29-1 and TRBJ2-7, with TRBD2 as a possible D gene (7 bases). This CDR3 is built from 14 residues. The germline CDR1 and CDR2 sequences are SQVTM and ANQGSEA. Trimming pared 3 bases from V and 2 bases from J, leaving 14 bases between. The CDR3 DNA reads TGCAGCGTTGATAAGGGGGGGCCAACCTACGAGCAGTACTTC. Translating it yields CSVDKGGPTYEQYF.

As concerns this clone: This may arise from a read error, as a much more abundant clone is one base away. The CDR3 DNA reads as TGTGCCAGCAGCCAAGGACTAGCGGGGGTCACAGATACGCAGTATTTT. Translation: CASSQGLAGVTDTQYF. The chain couples TRBV3-1 (or the pseudogene TRBV3-2) to TRBJ2-3; 12 bases align to TRBD2. Germline V gives CDR1 LGHDT, CDR2 YNNKEL (reference sequence). V lost 1 base, J lost 2 bases, and 1 base stayed unmatched. The CDR3 has 16 amino acids.

The chain carries TRBV28 and TRBJ2-7, with TRBD2 as a possible D gene (6 bases). CDR1 is MDHEN and CDR2 is SYDVKM in the germline V gene. Trimming removed 5 bases at V and 1 base at J, with 12 bases between. The CDR3 sequence is 14 residues long. The CDR3 sequence is CASSPPGGSYEQYF. DNA for the CDR3: TGTGCCAGCAGTCCCCCTGGGGGGTCCTACGAGCAGTACTTC.

The V and J genes are TRBV19 and TRBJ1-2, with D perhaps TRBD1 (5 bases). The CDR3 extends over 16 amino acids. Trimming took off 7 bases at V and 0 bases at J, with 18 bases between the two ends. Germline lookup yields CDR1 LNHDA and CDR2 SQIVND (reference sequence). This chain's CDR3 is CASTQRGDPANYGYTF. The DNA for the CDR3 is TGTGCCAGTACTCAACGGGGCGACCCAGCTAACTATGGCTACACCTTC.